This T cell receptor beta chain comes out of a study of blood T cells in healthy people across ages. Study context: Using template switching, researchers captured about one barcoded beta molecule for each two T cells.

This CDR3 has 16 residues. V was clipped by 0 bases and J by 0 bases, with 10 bases between them. Germline loops: CDR1 SGHRS, CDR2 YFSETQ. Combining a sample-barcoded 5' primer with a J-beta primer mix, a second PCR ran for roughly 7 to 12 cycles. TCRdb reprocessed the 5' RACE reads via MiXCR and lists one record per CDR3 protein. The data hold around 620,000 distinct CDR3 sequences, with 27% observed a single time. The TCR comes from an older woman in good health. The source material was blood. The chain couples TRBV5-1 to TRBJ1-3, with D tentatively TRBD1 (6 bases). CDR3 protein: CASSLGQDFSGNTIYF. CDR3 sequence (DNA): TGCGCCAGCAGCTTGGGACAGGATTTCTCTGGAAACACCATATATTTT.